This TCR beta chain was sequenced during a study of T cell repertoires in cytomegalovirus infection. Study at large: Shared public TCR beta signatures pointed to both CMV infection and a matching HLA type.

One entry per CDR3 protein results from TCRdb running MiXCR on the reads. The sample records approximately 390,000 distinct CDR3 sequences, around a third being singletons. About this clonotype: Antigen: not known.

Study observations and caveats: Based on cumulative public TCR beta family frequency, carriers of CMV plus the relevant HLA were identified. The ex vivo response was dominated by HLA-C-restricted CMV-specific TCR beta clonotypes.

Germline loops: CDR1 SGHVS, CDR2 FQNEAQ. V lost 5 bases, J lost 5 bases, and 12 bases lay in between. CDR3 length: 13 amino acids. The chain links TRBV7-8 to TRBJ2-5, with D possibly TRBD2 on 6 matching bases. This sample comprised cultured PBMCs, obtained from culture after CMV antigen stimulation. The source is a human donor in good health (CMV status not recorded). Some clones in this sample may be carry-over from other donors' samples. The CDR3 DNA reads as TGTGCCAGCAGCCGGGAGCCCGGGGAGACCCAGTACTTC. Amino acid sequence: CASSREPGETQYF. The full variable domain, in which reference TRBV7-8 and TRBJ2-5 provide the parts outside the CDR3, is GAGVSQSPRYKVAKRGQDVALRCDPISGHVSLFWYQQALGQGPEFLTYFQNEAQLDKSGLPSDRFFAERPEGSVSTLKIQRTQQEDSAVYLCASSREPGETQYFGPGTRLLVL.